A selection of T cell receptor beta chains follows, all from one sample in a study of blood T cell repertoires in COVID-19. Profiled with immunoSEQ multiplex PCR; TCRdb holds only in-frame clones, not every one. The table has roughly 150,000 clones, about 80% seen once. Material for sequencing was peripheral blood. The receptor source for this set is a man in his 60s with acute or convalescent COVID-19. Each CDR3 is given with its conserved first and last residue. A D gene is named only where the DNA matches it firmly. Rows give clone size only sometimes, using once, few, many, or a class for an expanded clone.

J gene,V gene,D gene,clone size,CDR3 protein,CDR3 DNA
TRBJ1-6,TRBV4-3,.,few,CASSQLGNSPLHF,TGCGCCAGCAGCCAACTCGGGAATTCACCCCTCCACTTT
TRBJ1-2,TRBV5-4,TRBD1,.,CASSLDRGDYGYTF,TGTGCCAGCAGCTTGGACAGGGGAGACTATGGCTACACCTTC
TRBJ1-5,TRBV6-5,TRBD1,.,CASSTDRGGQPQHF,TGTGCCAGCAGTACGGACAGGGGCGGTCAGCCCCAGCATTTT
TRBJ2-3,TRBV5-4,.,.,CASTTSRTGGTDTQYF,TGTGCCAGCACCACGTCCAGGACTGGGGGCACAGATACGCAGTATTTT
TRBJ1-6,TRBV28,.,many,CASRGSFSPLHF,TGTGCCAGCAGGGGCAGTTTTTCACCCCTCCACTTT
TRBJ1-2,TRBV10-3,TRBD1,.,CAISESQGAIYGYTF,TGTGCCATCAGTGAGTCCCAGGGGGCTATCTATGGCTACACCTTC
TRBJ1-6,TRBV27,.,.,CASSFRTEMSGPLHF,TGTGCCAGCAGTTTCCGGACAGAAATGAGTGGGCCCCTCCACTTT
TRBJ2-5,TRBV3-1/TRBV3-2,.,.,CASSFRLEETQYF,TGTGCCAGCAGCTTTCGACTGGAAGAGACCCAGTACTTC
TRBJ2-2,TRBV9,TRBD2,.,CASSPRALAGGTGELFF,TGTGCCAGCAGCCCCAGAGCGCTAGCGGGAGGAACCGGGGAGCTGTTTTTT
TRBJ1-1,TRBV3-1/TRBV3-2,.,few,CASSPTGQRNTEAFF,TGTGCCAGCAGCCCAACGGGACAAAGGAACACTGAAGCTTTCTTT
TRBJ2-1,TRBV24-1,.,few,CATSAQRDKTVNEQFF,TGTGCCACCAGTGCCCAGAGGGACAAGACGGTCAATGAGCAGTTCTTC
TRBJ2-7,TRBV3-1/TRBV3-2,.,.,CASSQVRRGEQYF,TGTGCCAGCAGCCAAGTGAGGCGCGGCGAGCAGTACTTC
TRBJ1-1,TRBV19,TRBD1,.,CASSVGTVSAFF,TGTGCCAGTAGTGTGGGGACAGTCAGCGCTTTCTTT
TRBJ1-5,TRBV4-3,.,once,CASSQDQGGAQPQHF,TGCGCCAGCAGCCAAGATCAGGGCGGGGCTCAGCCCCAGCATTTT
TRBJ2-7,TRBV4-2,TRBD2,.,CASSQPTGGTSGRRQYF,TGTGCCAGCAGCCAACCCACTGGGGGAACTAGCGGGAGGAGGCAGTACTTC
TRBJ2-7,TRBV18,.,.,CASSPSGLRLEQYF,TGTGCCAGCTCACCATCGGGACTCCGCCTGGAGCAGTACTTC
TRBJ1-1,TRBV7-2,TRBD1,.,CASSLTGVGGMNTEAFF,TGTGCCAGCAGCTTAACAGGGGTAGGTGGGATGAACACTGAAGCTTTCTTT
TRBJ2-3,TRBV7-2,.,.,CASSPKRADTQYF,TGTGCCAGCAGCCCAAAGAGGGCAGATACGCAGTATTTT
TRBJ1-2,TRBV7-9,.,.,CASSLAGLLAYGYTF,TGTGCCAGCAGCTTAGCCGGACTGCTCGCCTATGGCTACACCTTC
TRBJ2-7,TRBV7-2,.,.,CASSLLGVGYEQYF,TGTGCCAGCAGCTTACTAGGGGTCGGCTACGAGCAGTACTTC
TRBJ2-5,TRBV20-1,TRBD2,once,CSASITSGEETQYF,TGCAGTGCTAGTATCACTAGCGGGGAAGAGACCCAGTACTTC
TRBJ1-4,TRBV9,.,.,CASSVDRGFNEKLFF,TGTGCCAGCAGCGTAGATCGGGGTTTTAATGAAAAACTGTTTTTT
TRBJ1-1,TRBV19,.,.,CASSIGGFTEAFF,TGTGCCAGTAGTATTGGAGGGTTCACTGAAGCTTTCTTT
TRBJ1-6,TRBV19,.,few,CASSFFTGSRSPLHF,TGTGCCAGTAGTTTTTTTACAGGGTCACGGTCACCCCTCCACTTT